This T cell receptor (beta chain) stems from a study of CD4 T cells in relation to SARS-CoV-2 and coronaviruses (dated by TCRdb to the early 2020s). About the study as a whole: A median age of roughly 35 years, with a range of about 21 to 75 years, was recorded for the full convalescent cohort of around twelve patients. Samples from a few pre-COVID donors and the naive versus memory experiments were sequenced with the Adaptive Biotechnologies TCR-sequencing kit; other data were Illumina-based. Expansion assays from other donors in the study were sequenced with a different, Illumina-based TCR-beta assay. The study assessed, at the TCR clonotype level, memory CD4+ T cell crossreactivity between SARS-CoV-2 and common cold coronavirus spike proteins. Among the approximately 12 convalescent patients, 8 males and 4 females were included, and two of the subjects were Hispanic. Patient-derived lymphoblastoid cell lines were used to map the HLA restriction of shared crossreactive spike epitopes.

Naive and memory CD4+ T cells were separated from cryopreserved PBMCs through CD4 enrichment, which was followed by EasySep naive CD4+ T cell enrichment. Ficoll-Paque PLUS gradient centrifugation was used to isolate PBMCs from either whole blood or leukapheresis product. PBMCs were either used fresh in the expansion assay or cryopreserved at -140 degrees C. The QIAamp Micro DNA Kit was used to extract genomic DNA from the CD4+ T cells. Results and caveats for the whole study, not just this receptor: Because no donor provided both pre-pandemic and post-infection samples, tracing the source of pre-existing responses was limited. Sequencing of naive versus memory cells indicated that the assay detects memory recall responses, not primary responses primed during culture. In roughly 70% of donors, memory CD4+ clonotypes turned up that crossrecognized SARS-CoV-2 and at least one common cold coronavirus spike. Small numbers of patients and of tested TCRs were a limitation of the study. Significantly weaker SARS-CoV-2-driven expansion was shown by crossreactive clones than by monoreactive clones, consistent with antigenic imprinting. Since the crossreactivity analysis centred on spike protein, crossreactivity against other viral proteins was not assessed.

About this clone itself: The clone's antigen remains unknown. Base qualities are not at hand, and no much larger clone is one base apart.

Deep-resolution immunoSEQ TCR-beta sequencing was performed on DNA from uncultured naive and memory CD4+ T cells. Concerning the study's data processing: Preprocessing removed nonproductive sequences and CDR3s not starting with C, not ending with F or W, or shorter than 7 amino acids. Cultured and uncultured naive and memory CD4+ repertoires were searched for previously identified spike- and CEF-reactive CDR3s. CDR3 homology was quantified as pairwise Levenshtein distance, calculated with the stringdist R package after three terminal residues were trimmed from each end. Held by TCRdb, this immuneACCESS table contains in-frame sequences only and omits some clones. Under half of the omission traces to an unresolved V gene where checked; the cause of the rest is unknown. V and J calls and clone size are copied from that table; D and trimming were computed from the DNA. This sample comprises 58,000 or so clones, around 92% of them detected only once. The ten largest clonotypes hold around 0.4% of the sample.

The TCR was taken from an adult with COVID-19. The sequencing input was naive CD4+ T cells from PBMCs. The meaning of the sample's cell subset or site label: naive CD4+ T cells isolated by negative enrichment.

The CDR3 region has the sequence CASSLGEGARETQYF. The DNA reads as follows: TGTGCCAGCAGCTTAGGAGAGGGGGCTCGAGAGACCCAGTACTTC. The V gene is TRBV11-3 and the J gene is TRBJ2-5; the junction holds 7 bases that match TRBD1. Inclusive of the bounding cysteine and phenylalanine, the CDR3 is 15 residues long. Only the CDR3 DNA stays, 45 bases, in frame from base 1. The germline V gene yields SGHNT for CDR1 and YENEEA for CDR2. The junction shows trimming of 1 base on V and 4 bases on J, and the gene matches do not reach 6 bases of it.